Presented here are 13 T cell receptor beta chains from one specimen sequenced in a study of T cell responses to AZD1222 COVID-19 vaccine. Libraries were prepared by immunoSEQ multiplex PCR; TCRdb keeps only in-frame clonotypes and omits some of them. This table has about 99,000 clones, 91% appearing once. Specimen: peripheral blood, collected on day 0 of AZD1222 vaccination. These receptors were obtained from an adult in good health.

This clone was detected a few times. The chain couples TRBV5-4 to TRBJ1-5, with D maybe TRBD1 (6 bases). The CDR3 is 13 residues long. Germline CDR1 SGHNT, CDR2 YYREEE (reference sequence). Trimming removed 2 bases at V and 4 bases at J, with 7 bases between. Here the CDR3 DNA reads TGTGCCAGCAGCTTAGACAGGAATCAGCCCCAGCATTTT. Encoded protein: CASSLDRNQPQHF.

This chain connects TRBV19 to TRBJ2-7, with D hard to call. Trimming took 4 bases from V and 0 from J, leaving 7 bases between them. Germline CDR1 and CDR2: LNHDA and SQIVND (reference sequence). CDR3 length: 13 residues. CDR3 DNA sequence: TGTGCCAGTAGTAACCAGCTCTCCTACGAGCAGTACTTC. As protein: CASSNQLSYEQYF.

The chain combines TRBV20-1 with TRBJ2-3; D is uncertain. CDR1 and CDR2 (germline): DFQATT, SNEGSKA (reference sequence). Trimming removed 7 bases from V and 3 bases from J, with 8 bases in between. The CDR3 is made up of 11 amino acids. CDR3 nucleotide sequence: TGCAGTGGCCGAGAGACAGATACGCAGTATTTT. It translates to CSGRETDTQYF.

This clone was picked up one time. V and J are TRBV9 and TRBJ2-2; 7 bases are a match to TRBD1. The V segment lost 0 bases and the J segment 4 bases; nucleotides outside the gene matches: 6. In germline, CDR1 is SGDLS, CDR2 YYNGEE. The CDR3 totals 16 residues. The CDR3 DNA follows: TGTGCCAGCAGCGTAGTGGTTCCAGGGGGCACCGGGGAGCTGTTTTTT. Its translation: CASSVVVPGGTGELFF.

The chain has TRBV10-3 and TRBJ2-7, with TRBD2 identical over 8 bases. The CDR3 is 13 amino acids. The V segment lost 10 bases and the J segment 1 base; nucleotides outside the gene matches: 6. Per the germline V gene, CDR1 is ENHRY and CDR2 is SYGVKD. This chain's CDR3 is CATSSGYSYEQYF. CDR3 coding DNA: TGTGCCACCTCTAGCGGGTATTCCTACGAGCAGTACTTC.

The gene calls are TRBV5-1 and TRBJ1-3, with D possibly TRBD1 on 5 matching bases. Trimming shortened V by 4 bases and J by 1 base, and 18 bases separated the two germline ends. The germline V gene encodes CDR1 SGHRS and CDR2 YFSETQ. The CDR3 loop spans 17 amino acids. Here the CDR3 DNA reads TGCGCCAGCAGCCTACAGAGTATAGAGGGGTCTGGAAACACCATATATTTT. Translated: CASSLQSIEGSGNTIYF.

This chain uses TRBV7-2 with TRBJ2-1, with D possibly TRBD1 on 6 matching bases. V lost 3 bases and J lost 0, with 12 bases in between. The CDR3 sequence is 16 residues long. Germline-derived CDR1 and CDR2 are SGHTA and FQGNSA. The CDR3 coding sequence is TGTGCCAGCAGCTTTGACAGGTTCTCCTCCTACAATGAGCAGTTCTTC. Translation: CASSFDRFSSYNEQFF.

The rearrangement joins TRBV11-2 to TRBJ1-1; D gene ambiguous. CDR1 is SGHAT, CDR2 FQNNGV, per germline. The CDR3 is 14 residues long. Trimming shortened V by 5 bases and J by 5 bases, and 15 bases separated the two germline ends. This CDR3 reads CASSQGSHKTEAFF. In nucleotides, the CDR3 is TGTGCCAGCAGCCAAGGCTCGCATAAAACTGAAGCTTTCTTT. The full variable domain, its missing parts supplied by reference TRBV11-2 and TRBJ1-1, is EAGVAQSPRYKIIEKRQSVAFWCNPISGHATLYWYQQILGQGPKLLIQFQNNGVVDDSQLPKDRFSAERLKGVDSTLKIQPAKLEDSAVYLCASSQGSHKTEAFFGQGTRLTVV.

This clone was observed a single time. The chain is built from TRBV7-2 and TRBJ1-1, with D unclear. The CDR3 sequence is 13 residues long. V gave up 1 base and J gave up 1 base, with 4 bases separating them. Germline CDR1 reads SGHTA; CDR2 reads FQGNSA. CDR3 amino acids: CASSLVENTEAFF. The CDR3 DNA reads TGTGCCAGCAGCTTAGTAGAGAACACTGAAGCTTTCTTT.

The chain links TRBV30 to TRBJ1-1; D perhaps matches TRBD1 (5 bases). V gave up 2 bases and J gave up 4 bases, with 8 bases separating them. The V gene's germline CDR1 is GTSNPN and CDR2 SVGIG (reference sequence). The CDR3 length is 12 residues. CDR3 DNA: TGTGCCTGGAGTACAGGCTCCACTGAAGCTTTCTTT. As protein: CAWSTGSTEAFF. Filled out from reference TRBV30 and TRBJ1-1, the complete variable domain reads SQTIHQWPATLVQPVGSPLSLECTVEGTSNPNLYWYRQAAGRGLQLLFYSVGIGQISSEVPQNLSASRPQDRQFILSSKKLLLSDSGFYLCAWSTGSTEAFFGQGTRLTVV.

This clone was observed once. The V and J genes are TRBV5-1 and TRBJ2-1; the match to TRBD1 covers 8 bases. The CDR3 is 16 residues long. Germline V gives CDR1 SGHRS, CDR2 YFSETQ. V lost 1 base, J lost 6 bases, and 9 bases stayed unmatched. The DNA of the CDR3 is TGCGCCAGCAGCTTGCAGAGCAGGGGGCAGGGCAATGAGCAGTTCTTC. This gives the protein CASSLQSRGQGNEQFF. Variable domain in full (rest from reference TRBV5-1 and TRBJ2-1): KAGVTQTPRYLIKTRGQQVTLSCSPISGHRSVSWYQQTPGQGLQFLFEYFSETQRNKGNFPGRFSGRQFSNSRSEMNVSTLELGDSALYLCASSLQSRGQGNEQFFGPGTRLTVL.

This chain connects TRBV5-8 to TRBJ1-4; 8 bases align to TRBD1. CDR1 SGHTS and CDR2 YDEGEE come from the germline V gene. This CDR3 region has 15 residues. With V trimmed by 2 bases and J by 7 bases, 7 bases remained unmatched. The CDR3, as DNA: TGTGCCAGCAGCTTCGGACAGGGACGTGGTGAAAAACTGTTTTTT. Its protein is CASSFGQGRGEKLFF. Looking up the rest from reference TRBV5-8 and TRBJ1-4 gives the full variable domain: EAGVTQSPTHLIKTRGQQATLRCSPISGHTSVYWYQQALGLGLQFLLWYDEGEERNRGNFPPRFSGRQFPNYSSELNVNALELEDSALYLCASSFGQGRGEKLFFGSGTQLSVL.

The V and J genes are TRBV2 and TRBJ2-7; 8 nucleotides align to TRBD2. The length of the CDR3 is 14 residues. Germline V gene lookup returns CDR1 SNHLY and CDR2 FYNNEI. The V gene end was trimmed by 6 bases and the J gene end by 6 bases; junction bases not matched to a gene: 10. The CDR3 is CASRSRGTSREQYF. In nucleotides, the CDR3 is TGTGCCAGCAGGTCGAGGGGGACTAGTCGCGAGCAGTACTTC. Full variable domain (missing parts from reference TRBV2 and TRBJ2-7): EPEVTQTPSHQVTQMGQEVILRCVPISNHLYFYWYRQILGQKVEFLVSFYNNEISEKSEIFDDQFSVERPDGSNFTLKIRSTKLEDSAMYFCASRSRGTSREQYFGPGTRLTVT.